This T cell receptor beta chain came from a study of shared clonotypes between healthy human individuals. Study as a whole: CD4 naive cells filled three plates per donor, CD4 memory three, CD8 naive two and CD8 memory one.

Whole-study results and caveats: Compared with memory subsets, naive subsets generally had larger estimated richness.

A word on this clone: As yet, its antigen is unknown.

CD8 cells classed as naive were CD45RO-negative and positively selected for CCR7, excluding terminally differentiated effector memory CD45RA+ cells. V dropped 0 bases and J dropped 1; count of bases not matched to a gene: 12. The CDR3 sequence is 20 residues long. The germline V gene has CDR1 GTSNPN and CDR2 SVGIG (reference sequence). Assay runs were performed at deep level. Data came from immunoSEQ multiplex PCR; TCRdb stores just in-frame clones and leaves some out. The sample carries millions of clones, roughly 94% recorded once. Sample: naive CD8+ T cells sorted from blood. The V call is TRBV30, the J call TRBJ2-3; TRBD2 aligns across 14 bases. This TCR was sampled from a man younger than 35 in good health. This CDR3 reads CAWSVLGLAGAPLGTDTQYF. The CDR3 nucleotides are TGTGCCTGGAGTGTACTGGGACTAGCGGGAGCGCCCCTGGGCACAGATACGCAGTATTTT.